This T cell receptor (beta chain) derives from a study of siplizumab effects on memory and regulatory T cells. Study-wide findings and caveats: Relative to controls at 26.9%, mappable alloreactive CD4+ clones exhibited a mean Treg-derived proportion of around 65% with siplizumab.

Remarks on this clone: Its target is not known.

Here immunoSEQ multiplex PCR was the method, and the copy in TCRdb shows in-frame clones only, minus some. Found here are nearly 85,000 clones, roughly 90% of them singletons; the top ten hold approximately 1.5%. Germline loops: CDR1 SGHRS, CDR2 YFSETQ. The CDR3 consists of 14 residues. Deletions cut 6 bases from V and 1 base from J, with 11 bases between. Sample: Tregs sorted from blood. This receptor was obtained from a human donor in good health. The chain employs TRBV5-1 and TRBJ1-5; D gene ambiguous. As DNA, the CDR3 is TGCGCCAGCACCCCGGACGGAAGCAATCAGCCCCAGCATTTT. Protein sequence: CASTPDGSNQPQHF.